This paragraph reports one TCR beta chain. Its antigen is still unknown. One base away there is no much larger clone; base qualities are not given. The library was generated by the immunoSEQ multiplex PCR assay. TCRdb re-hosts the immuneACCESS table, in-frame sequences only. Its copies lack some clones; in the studies checked, an unresolved V gene accounts for under half of them, and the cause for the rest is not known. For this sample there are around 77,000 clones; roughly four fifths appear just once. More than 8% of the sample is in the top ten clones. Taken from the germline V gene (reference sequence), the CDR1 and CDR2 loops are LNHDA and SQIVND. At the junction V is shortened by 7 bases and J by 10 bases, with 20 bases in between. The CDR3 sequence holds 14 residues, the cysteine and phenylalanine included. Only CDR3 DNA remains: 42 bases, in frame from the first base. The study tested focal radiation therapy combined with CTLA-4 blockade (ipilimumab) in patients with chemo-refractory metastatic non-small-cell lung cancer.

This record comes from a study of radiotherapy plus CTLA-4 blockade in lung cancer (dated by TCRdb to 2017 to 2018). About the investigation overall: Objective responses were observed in approximately 17% of enrolled patients, and disease control was achieved in approximately 32%.

Beyond this particular receptor, the publication reports: The strongest predictors of response, as reported, were early dynamic changes in blood T cell clones along with a rise in serum interferon-beta after radiation. After treatment with radiotherapy and ipilimumab, TCR clones that came from tumors expanded in the peripheral blood.

The sequence joins TRBV19 to TRBJ2-1; the D gene is not confidently resolved. Sequenced here: peripheral blood, sampled from a patient treated with radiotherapy plus ipilimumab. The origin of this receptor is a human donor with non-small cell lung cancer whose response to radiotherapy plus ipilimumab could not be evaluated. CDR3 loop: CASKYFQSSGEQFF. The base sequence is TGTGCCAGTAAGTACTTCCAATCGTCCGGGGAGCAGTTCTTC.